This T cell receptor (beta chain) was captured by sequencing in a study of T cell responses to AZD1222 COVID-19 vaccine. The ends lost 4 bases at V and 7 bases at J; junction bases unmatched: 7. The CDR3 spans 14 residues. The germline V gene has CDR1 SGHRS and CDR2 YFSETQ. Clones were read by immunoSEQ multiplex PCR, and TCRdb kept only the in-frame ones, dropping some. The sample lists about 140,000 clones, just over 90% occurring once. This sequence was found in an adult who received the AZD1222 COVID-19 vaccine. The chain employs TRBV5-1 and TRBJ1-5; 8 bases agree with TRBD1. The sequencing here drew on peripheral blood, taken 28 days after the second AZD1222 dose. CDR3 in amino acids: CASSDGTGGQPQHF. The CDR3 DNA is TGCGCCAGCAGCGACGGGACAGGCGGGCAGCCCCAGCATTTT.